Listed here are 25 T cell receptor beta chains from one sample, sequenced in a study of regulatory T cells in long-lasting Graves disease. Relying on iRepertoire HTBI primers and Arm-PCR of CDR3 regions, the team built TCR beta libraries. From the multiplex PCR reads, TCRdb called clonotypes with MiXCR, one entry per CDR3 protein. This sample yields 500,000 to 700,000 distinct CDR3 sequences, of which approximately 29% are seen a single time; under 55% belongs to the top ten. Time point defined: persistent/refractory GD, antithyroid drugs over 5 years with positive TRAb. PBMC-extracted RNA yielded the TCR library. The sample here was peripheral blood mononuclear cells (PBMCs), taken when the disease was refractory, from a patient treated with antithyroid drugs. These TCRs come from a female donor with Graves disease.

The chain uses TRBV7-3 and TRBJ2-1, with D tentatively TRBD2 (5 bases). In germline, CDR1 is SGHTA, CDR2 FQGTGA. The CDR3 has 16 amino acids. With 4 bases removed from V and 0 bases from J, the gap between germline ends came to 13 bases. As DNA, the CDR3 is TGTGCCAGCAGCTCCACGGGAAAAGCCTCCTACAATGAGCAGTTCTTC. Amino acid sequence: CASSSTGKASYNEQFF.

This chain joins TRBV14 and TRBJ1-3; tentative D call: TRBD1 (6 bases). The V and J ends lost 3 bases and 0 bases respectively, with 9 bases between them. Germline lookup yields CDR1 SGHDN and CDR2 FVKESK. The length of the CDR3 is 15 residues. The CDR3 nucleotides read TGTGCCAGCAGCCACCGACAGGTCTCTGGAAACACCATATATTTT. Protein product: CASSHRQVSGNTIYF.

The table lists this clonotype with many counts. The chain employs TRBV2 and TRBJ2-7; D remains unclear. Per the germline V gene, CDR1 is SNHLY and CDR2 is FYNNEI. Trimming left V 4 bases short and J 2 bases short, with 9 bases between. The CDR3 length is 13 residues. The CDR3 DNA reads TGTGCCAGCAGTGTATACCAGCCCTACGAGCAGTACTTC. It codes for CASSVYQPYEQYF.

The CDR3 here is CASSLLGPGLAEAFF. In nucleotides, the CDR3 is TGCGCCAGCAGCTTGCTAGGGCCCGGCTTGGCTGAAGCTTTCTTT. The rearrangement links TRBV5-1 to TRBJ1-1; D uncertain. Trimming took off 1 base at V and 6 bases at J, with 16 bases between the two ends. Per germline, CDR1 SGHRS and CDR2 YFSETQ. The CDR3 is made up of 15 amino acids.

J is TRBJ1-1 and V is TRBV7-8, with D hard to call. Per germline, CDR1 SGHVS and CDR2 FQNEAQ. This CDR3 is 14 amino acids long. Trimming left V 5 bases short and J 0 bases short, with 10 bases between. CDR3 in amino acids: CASSQSGLNTEAFF. In DNA, the CDR3 is TGTGCCAGCAGCCAATCAGGCTTGAACACTGAAGCTTTCTTT.

The chain carries TRBV6-1 and TRBJ2-5; D is unclear. The CDR3 consists of 11 residues. V dropped 7 bases and J dropped 5 bases, with 8 bases sitting between them. The V gene's germline CDR1 is MNHNS and CDR2 SASEGT. Here the CDR3 DNA reads TGTGCCAGCAAGTTAATGGAGACCCAGTACTTC. Its translation is CASKLMETQYF.

The V call is TRBV5-5, the J call TRBJ2-2; the D gene is possibly TRBD1 (5 bases). Looked up from germline, CDR1 is SGHKS and CDR2 is YYEKEE (reference sequence). V was trimmed by 6 bases and J by 6 bases, leaving 18 bases between them. The CDR3 runs 15 residues. The CDR3 spells CASNFGQGFAGELFF. Here the CDR3 DNA reads TGTGCCAGCAACTTTGGTCAGGGTTTCGCCGGGGAGCTGTTTTTT.

V usage is TRBV11-1 and J usage is TRBJ1-6; tentatively, D is TRBD1 (5 bases). There are 15 residues in the CDR3. V was cut by 5 bases and J by 7 bases, with 15 bases left in between. The germline V gene has CDR1 SGHAT and CDR2 FQDESV (reference sequence). The CDR3 here is CASSPQRDGNSPLHF. Here the CDR3 DNA reads TGTGCCAGCAGCCCCCAAAGGGACGGAAATTCACCCCTCCACTTT.

This clonotype was seen a few times. One end of the junction does not line up with germline, which may come from a read error. The chain has TRBV28 and TRBJ1-1; tentative D call: TRBD1 (5 bases). CDR1 and CDR2 from the germline V gene are MDHEN and SYDVKM. CDR3 length equals 15 residues. The CDR3: CASRDRQLLKTEAFF. CDR3 bases: TGTGCCAGCAGGGATAGACAGTTGCTGAAGACTGAAGCTTTCTTT.

This clonotype was seen more than once but under ten times. The gene calls are TRBV28 and TRBJ2-7, with 7 bases identical to TRBD1. V was clipped by 4 bases and J by 2 bases; unmatched bases: 8. CDR1 MDHEN and CDR2 SYDVKM come from the germline V gene. The length of the CDR3 is 15 residues. CDR3 sequence: CASSSGRGNTYEQYF. DNA for the CDR3: TGTGCCAGCAGTTCCGGCAGGGGGAATACCTACGAGCAGTACTTC.

This clonotype was detected ten times or more. This sequence joins TRBV2 and TRBJ1-1, with no clear D. Trimming took 3 bases from V and 2 from J, leaving 10 bases between them. This CDR3 spans 14 amino acids. CDR1 is SNHLY and CDR2 is FYNNEI in the germline V gene. The CDR3 sequence: CASSEHDKNTEAFF. The CDR3 DNA follows: TGTGCCAGCAGTGAGCATGACAAAAACACTGAAGCTTTCTTT.

This clonotype was observed many times. This chain joins TRBV6-1 and TRBJ1-2, with D perhaps matching TRBD1 (5 bases). Germline V CDR1 and CDR2: MNHNS, SASEGT. CDR3 length: 14 amino acids. With 4 bases removed from V and 5 bases from J, the gap between germline ends came to 14 bases. In DNA, the CDR3 is TGTGCCAGCAGTGGACAGCTTATTAGTTATGGCTACACCTTC. Its translation is CASSGQLISYGYTF.

The chain employs TRBV20-1 and TRBJ1-2; 7 nucleotides align to TRBD1. The germline gives CDR1 DFQATT, CDR2 SNEGSKA (reference sequence). The CDR3 consists of 13 residues. V shed 6 bases and J 2 bases; nucleotides not matched to a gene: 6. In DNA, the CDR3 is TGCAGTGCCCTAGTACAGGGGAACTATGGCTACACCTTC. Its translation is CSALVQGNYGYTF.

This clonotype has a handful of counts. The junction differs from germline at one of its ends, possibly a read error. The V gene is TRBV6-1, the J gene TRBJ1-2; TRBD1 matches at 12 bases. This CDR3 has 16 residues. Germline loops: CDR1 MNHNS, CDR2 SASEGT. The CDR3 spells CTSSDSGGQGARGYTF. CDR3 coding DNA: TGTACCAGCAGTGATTCAGGGGGACAGGGGGCCAGGGGCTACACCTTC.

This clonotype was seen ten or more times. V usage is TRBV3-1 and J usage is TRBJ1-4; 8 bases align to TRBD1. Germline CDR1 reads LGHDT; CDR2 reads YNNKEL (reference sequence). The CDR3 consists of 16 residues. V dropped 0 bases and J dropped 7; count of bases not matched to a gene: 7. The CDR3 loop is CASSQEGTGSGEKLFF. CDR3 DNA sequence: TGTGCCAGCAGCCAAGAAGGGACAGGAAGCGGTGAAAAACTGTTTTTT.

In regard to this clonotype: A much bigger clone sits one base away, suggesting this may be a read error. The chain recombines TRBV2 with TRBJ1-2; D remains ambiguous. The CDR3 is made up of 13 amino acids. The V gene lost 7 bases and the J gene lost 4 bases, with 13 bases spanning the gap. In germline, CDR1 is SNHLY, CDR2 FYNNEI. The CDR3 loop is CASMPGSSYGYTF. The DNA of the CDR3 is TGTGCCAGCATGCCCGGGTCATCCTATGGCTACACCTTC.

This clonotype has only a few counts. This CDR3 reads CASRQNRSGNQPQHF. The DNA of the CDR3 is TGTGCCAGCAGGCAAAACAGGAGCGGCAATCAGCCCCAGCATTTT. The chain carries TRBV12-3 or TRBV12-4 and TRBJ1-5; the D gene is possibly TRBD1 (5 bases). The V end was cut by 6 bases, the J end by 2 bases, with 14 bases between. This CDR3 contains 15 residues.

The rearrangement joins TRBV12-3 or TRBV12-4 to TRBJ2-5; the D is unclear. V lost 4 bases to trimming and J lost 9 bases, with 18 bases between them. The CDR3 sequence is 14 residues long. The CDR3 region has the DNA TGTGCCAGCAGTTCCCCGGGCCGACTGGTGGCCCAGTACTTC. Translated, it gives CASSSPGRLVAQYF.

This clonotype was detected only a few times. The chain joins TRBV7-9 to TRBJ1-5; D uncertain. The CDR3 is 16 residues long. The V gene's germline CDR1 is SEHNR and CDR2 FQNEAQ (reference sequence). Trimming took off 6 bases at V and 2 bases at J, with 17 bases between the two ends. The chain's CDR3 is CASSSTRTTGNQPQHF. The CDR3 coding sequence is TGTGCCAGCAGTTCCACGCGGACGACGGGCAATCAGCCCCAGCATTTT.

This clonotype showed up just a few times. The rearrangement links TRBV6-1 to TRBJ1-2, with D possibly being TRBD1 (6 bases). The CDR3 sequence is 14 residues long. V lost 6 bases and J lost 7, with 18 bases in between. Germline V gene data show CDR1 as MNHNS and CDR2 as SASEGT. The CDR3 nucleotides read TGTGCCAGCAGGGGGGCAGGGGACCACTTTGGCTACACCTTC. Encoded protein: CASRGAGDHFGYTF.

V is TRBV12-3 or TRBV12-4 and J is TRBJ1-1, with D perhaps matching TRBD1 (6 bases). The CDR3 covers 18 residues. Trimming took off 5 bases at V and 4 bases at J, with 26 bases between the two ends. The CDR3 DNA follows: TGTGCCAGCAGTCCCTCAGAAAGGGGGGAGGAAAGAATCACTGAAGCTTTCTTT. Translating gives CASSPSERGEERITEAFF.

Notes on this clonotype: A single base separates this from a much larger clone, so it may be a read error. The chain has TRBV11-2 and TRBJ2-7; TRBD1 or TRBD2 may be the D gene (5 bases each). Germline-derived CDR1 and CDR2 are SGHAT and FQNNGV. V was pared by 6 bases and J by 5 bases, with 17 bases between. The CDR3 is 14 amino acids. CDR3 protein: CASRTIRSGHEQYF. CDR3 bases: TGTGCCAGCAGGACGATTAGGTCGGGGCACGAGCAGTACTTC. The complete variable domain, with remaining parts taken from reference TRBV11-2 and TRBJ2-7, reads EAGVAQSPRYKIIEKRQSVAFWCNPISGHATLYWYQQILGQGPKLLIQFQNNGVVDDSQLPKDRFSAERLKGVDSTLKIQPAKLEDSAVYLCASRTIRSGHEQYFGPGTRLTVT.

This rearrangement joins TRBV19 to TRBJ1-2, with D maybe TRBD1 (5 bases). The CDR3 has 12 residues. Germline loops: CDR1 LNHDA, CDR2 SQIVND (reference sequence). With 7 bases removed from V and 4 bases from J, the gap between germline ends came to 10 bases. As DNA, the CDR3 is TGTGCCAGTAAGGGGACGGTCTATGGCTACACCTTC. Translated, it gives CASKGTVYGYTF.

This clonotype has only a few counts. The chain carries TRBV30 and TRBJ1-2; 8 bases line up with TRBD1. The CDR3 contains 13 residues. CDR1 and CDR2 from the germline V gene are GTSNPN and SVGIG (reference sequence). After removal of 3 bases from V and 5 bases from J, the junction contained 5 bases not matched to a gene. The CDR3 spells CAWSGTGVYGYTF. The CDR3 DNA is TGTGCCTGGAGCGGGACAGGAGTTTATGGCTACACCTTC.

This sequence joins TRBV10-3 and TRBJ1-3; D unresolved. CDR1 and CDR2 (germline): ENHRY, SYGVKD. The CDR3 extends over 15 amino acids. V shed 1 base and J shed 0 bases, with 7 bases lying between them. The CDR3 loop is CAISELAVSGNTIYF. CDR3 DNA: TGTGCCATCAGTGAGTTAGCAGTCTCTGGAAACACCATATATTTT.